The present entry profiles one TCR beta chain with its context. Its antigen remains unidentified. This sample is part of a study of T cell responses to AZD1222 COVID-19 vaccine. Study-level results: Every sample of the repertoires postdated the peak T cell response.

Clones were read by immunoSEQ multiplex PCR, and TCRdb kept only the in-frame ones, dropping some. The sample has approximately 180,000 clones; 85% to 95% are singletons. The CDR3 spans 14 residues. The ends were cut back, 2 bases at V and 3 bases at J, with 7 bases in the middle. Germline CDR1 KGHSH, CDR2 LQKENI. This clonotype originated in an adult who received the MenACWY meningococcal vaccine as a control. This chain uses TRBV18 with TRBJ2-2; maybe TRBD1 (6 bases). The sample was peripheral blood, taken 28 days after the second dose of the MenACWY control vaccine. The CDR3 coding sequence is TGTGCCAGCTCACCAAAGGGGGACACCGGGGAGCTGTTTTTT. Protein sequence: CASSPKGDTGELFF.